A single sample is the source of the 16 T cell receptor beta chains below, sequenced in a study of T-cell memory formation after mild COVID-19. MiXCR, applied by TCRdb to the 5' RACE reads, yields one record per CDR3 protein. The table includes 160,000 or so distinct CDR3 sequences, 30% to 35% detected once. The source material was PBMCs or a T cell subset sorted from them (not recorded which). The source is an adult woman who had mild COVID-19 (a few samples of this study predate the infection). Cell type and time point are not known.

V and J are TRBV29-1 and TRBJ1-1, with D possibly matching TRBD1 (6 bases). CDR3 length equals 14 residues. V gave up 8 bases and J gave up 6 bases, with 22 bases separating them. Germline V gene lookup returns CDR1 SQVTM and CDR2 ANQGSEA. The CDR3 here is CSSRRGTVGPEAFF. In nucleotides, the CDR3 is TGCAGCTCCCGCAGGGGAACCGTAGGACCTGAAGCTTTCTTT.

The rearrangement uses TRBV6-6 and TRBJ1-3, with a weak D call TRBD1 (5 bases). Between the trimmed V and J ends, which lost 6 bases and 11 bases, there was a span of 8 bases. Germline values: CDR1 MNHNY, CDR2 SVGAGI (reference sequence). The CDR3 length is 10 residues. Here the CDR3 DNA reads TGTGCCAGCAGCGACAGATCCATATATTTT. This codes for CASSDRSIYF.

This clonotype was picked up a small number of times. V and J are TRBV29-1 and TRBJ1-4; perhaps TRBD1 as D (6 bases). The CDR3 has 13 residues. CDR1 SQVTM and CDR2 ANQGSEA come from the germline V gene. V lost 6 bases, J lost 7 bases, and 15 bases lay in between. The CDR3 DNA is TGCAGCGTCGTTCAGGGGCCCAGTGAAAAACTGTTTTTT. Residues: CSVVQGPSEKLFF.

There are a few counts of this clonotype. The chain combines TRBV6-2 or TRBV6-3 with TRBJ2-7, with 8 bases identical to TRBD1. The CDR3 sequence is 14 residues long. The V gene end was trimmed by 6 bases and the J gene end by 1 base; junction bases not matched to a gene: 5. Germline V gives CDR1 MNHEY, CDR2 SVGEGT. DNA of the CDR3: TGTGCCAGCAGATTCCGACAGGGGTCCTACGAGCAGTACTTC. This gives the protein CASRFRQGSYEQYF.

This clonotype was counted between two and nine times. V and J are TRBV10-3 and TRBJ2-2, with 7 bases fitting TRBD1. Germline V gene lookup returns CDR1 ENHRY and CDR2 SYGVKD. V lost 2 bases and J lost 1; bases outside the gene matches: 10. The CDR3 has 18 amino acids. This chain's CDR3 is CAISEDTGETLNTGELFF. CDR3 bases: TGTGCCATCAGTGAGGATACAGGGGAGACTCTGAACACCGGGGAGCTGTTTTTT.

The chain has TRBV11-2 and TRBJ2-7; either TRBD1 or TRBD2 may fit D (5 bases each). The CDR3 consists of 16 residues. Germline V gene data show CDR1 as SGHAT and CDR2 as FQNNGV. Trimming pared 4 bases from V and 0 bases from J, leaving 16 bases between. The CDR3 DNA reads as TGTGCCAGCAGCTCATACCCAGCAGGGAGCTCCTACGAGCAGTACTTC. Its translation is CASSSYPAGSSYEQYF.

This clonotype has only a few counts. The chain is built from TRBV12-3 or TRBV12-4 and TRBJ1-1; D is unclear. The CDR3 runs 13 residues. V dropped 5 bases and J dropped 4 bases, with 11 bases sitting between them. Written as DNA, the CDR3 is TGTGCCAGCAGTCCGAACTCAGGCACTGAAGCTTTCTTT. It codes for CASSPNSGTEAFF.

The chain combines TRBV30 with TRBJ2-1; 10 bases fit TRBD2. This CDR3 has 13 amino acids. V lost 8 bases, J lost 8 bases, and 9 bases stayed unmatched. Germline-derived CDR1 and CDR2 are GTSNPN and SVGIG (reference sequence). For the CDR3, the DNA is TGTGCCACTACTGCACTAGCGGGACATGAGCAGTTCTTC. It encodes CATTALAGHEQFF.

The chain is built from TRBV7-9 and TRBJ2-1, with D possibly TRBD2 on 6 matching bases. The V gene's germline CDR1 is SEHNR and CDR2 FQNEAQ (reference sequence). This CDR3 is 14 amino acids long. V lost 5 bases, J lost 4 bases, and 12 bases lay in between. The CDR3 here is CASSVLAGYNEQFF. For the CDR3, the DNA is TGTGCCAGCAGCGTGCTGGCGGGGTACAATGAGCAGTTCTTC.

This clonotype was recorded a few times. The V gene is TRBV5-1, the J gene TRBJ2-7, with D perhaps TRBD1 or TRBD2 (5 bases each). The V gene lost 1 base and the J gene lost 2 bases, with 13 bases spanning the gap. Looked up from germline, CDR1 is SGHRS and CDR2 is YFSETQ. This CDR3 region has 15 residues. This CDR3 reads CASSLRDRRTYEQYF. DNA for the CDR3: TGCGCCAGCAGCTTGCGGGACCGAAGAACCTACGAGCAGTACTTC.

This clonotype was recorded a few times. The chain combines TRBV11-2 with TRBJ2-3; the D gene is possibly TRBD1 (5 bases). V was clipped by 1 base and J by 3 bases, with 8 bases between them. This CDR3 region has 14 residues. The germline V gene encodes CDR1 SGHAT and CDR2 FQNNGV. This CDR3 is CASSLGTLTDTQYF. DNA for the CDR3: TGTGCCAGCAGCTTAGGGACACTGACAGATACGCAGTATTTT. Together with reference TRBV11-2 and TRBJ2-3, the CDR3 gives the full variable domain: EAGVAQSPRYKIIEKRQSVAFWCNPISGHATLYWYQQILGQGPKLLIQFQNNGVVDDSQLPKDRFSAERLKGVDSTLKIQPAKLEDSAVYLCASSLGTLTDTQYFGPGTRLTVL.

This clonotype was seen a handful of times. This rearrangement joins TRBV7-3 to TRBJ2-3; D ambiguous. The CDR3 is 13 residues long. From germline, CDR1 is SGHTA and CDR2 FQGTGA. V shed 2 bases and J shed 2 bases, with 5 bases lying between them. The DNA of the CDR3 is TGTGCCAGCAGCTTAGACCCCACAGATACGCAGTATTTT. Protein sequence: CASSLDPTDTQYF. The full variable domain, rest sourced from reference TRBV7-3 and TRBJ2-3, is GAGVSQTPSNKVTEKGKYVELRCDPISGHTALYWYRQSLGQGPEFLIYFQGTGAADDSGLPNDRFFAVRPEGSVSTLKIQRTERGDSAVYLCASSLDPTDTQYFGPGTRLTVL.

This clonotype was picked up a small number of times. The chain links TRBV24-1 to TRBJ2-6; 8 positions agree with TRBD2. The CDR3 covers 15 residues. The trim removed 4 bases at V and 7 bases at J, leaving 5 bases unmatched. Germline V gives CDR1 KGHDR, CDR2 SFDVKD. CDR3 coding DNA: TGTGCCACCAGTGACGGGGGGGCCGGTGCCAACGTCCTGACTTTC. Translating gives CATSDGGAGANVLTF.

The chain recombines TRBV7-2 with TRBJ2-3; no clear D gene. The CDR3 is 12 amino acids. Germline V CDR1 and CDR2: SGHTA, FQGNSA. V was cut by 3 bases and J by 7 bases, with 8 bases left in between. This CDR3 reads CASSFASYTQYF. Written as DNA, the CDR3 is TGTGCCAGCAGCTTCGCTAGTTATACGCAGTATTTT.

This rearrangement joins TRBV12-3 or TRBV12-4 to TRBJ2-7, with 8 bases that match TRBD2. This CDR3 spans 15 amino acids. V shed 3 bases, J shed 1 base, and the junction held 5 bases outside the gene matches. The CDR3 loop reads CASSFSGSPSYEQYF. The CDR3 coding sequence is TGTGCCAGCAGTTTCAGCGGGAGCCCATCCTACGAGCAGTACTTC.

This chain connects TRBV6-5 to TRBJ2-2; D not certain. From germline, CDR1 is MNHEY and CDR2 SVGAGI. Trimming shortened V by 5 bases and J by 8 bases, and 6 bases separated the two germline ends. This CDR3 has 11 residues. The CDR3 reads CASSHRGELFF. In DNA, the CDR3 is TGTGCCAGCAGTCATCGGGGGGAGCTGTTTTTT.